The 29 T cell receptor beta chains in this list originate from one sample, sequenced in a study of technical replicates of blood from a few donors. The assay was immunoSEQ multiplex PCR, and TCRdb's table has in-frame clones only and misses some. The sample gives under 90,000 clones, 85% to 95% of which show up once; under 0.3% is in the top ten. The sample taken for sequencing was T cells isolated from PBMCs. Every receptor here comes from a human donor in good health.

This chain links TRBV5-1 with TRBJ1-4; D remains ambiguous. Trimming removed 1 base at V and 5 bases at J, with 6 bases between. The CDR3 has 13 residues. The germline CDR1 and CDR2 sequences are SGHRS and YFSETQ. The CDR3 coding sequence is TGCGCCAGCAGCTTGCTCCCGAATGAAAAACTGTTTTTT. Translation: CASSLLPNEKLFF.

This sequence joins TRBV7-9 and TRBJ2-1, with D tentatively TRBD2 (5 bases). Per germline, CDR1 SEHNR and CDR2 FQNEAQ (reference sequence). CDR3 length equals 13 residues. CDR3 sequence reads: CVVEADSYNEQFF. The CDR3 DNA reads as TGTGTGGTGGAGGCGGATTCCTACAATGAGCAGTTCTTC.

The gene calls are TRBV7-9 and TRBJ1-3; 7 nucleotides align to TRBD1. Germline trimming cut 4 bases from V and 0 bases from J; bases unmatched to any gene: 6. The length of the CDR3 is 16 residues. In germline, CDR1 is SEHNR, CDR2 FQNEAQ (reference sequence). The CDR3: CASSSRQGSSGNTIYF. For the CDR3, the DNA is TGTGCCAGCAGCTCAAGACAGGGTAGCTCTGGAAACACCATATATTTT. The variable domain in full, completed from reference TRBV7-9 and TRBJ1-3, reads DTGVSQNPRHKITKRGQNVTFRCDPISEHNRLYWYRQTLGQGPEFLTYFQNEAQLEKSRLLSDRFSAERPKGSFSTLEIQRTEQGDSAMYLCASSSRQGSSGNTIYFGEGSWLTVV.

This clone was seen once. This sequence joins TRBV27 and TRBJ1-3; unclear D gene. The germline V gene has CDR1 MNHEY and CDR2 SMNVEV (reference sequence). The length of the CDR3 is 16 residues. V lost 3 bases to trimming and J lost 0 bases, with 12 bases between them. CDR3 region: CASSFSAGFSGNTIYF. The DNA for the CDR3 is TGTGCCAGCAGTTTTTCTGCGGGTTTCTCTGGAAACACCATATATTTT.

This clone was seen only a few times. The CDR3 DNA reads as TGTGCCAGTAACCCGACAGGGTTAATAATGAAAGCTTTCTTT. Its translation: CASNPTGLIMKAFF. V is TRBV19 and J is TRBJ1-1, with 7 bases lining up with TRBD1. Germline CDR1 LNHDA, CDR2 SQIVND (reference sequence). The V segment lost 7 bases and the J segment 9 bases; nucleotides outside the gene matches: 14. CDR3 length equals 14 residues.

The chain is built from TRBV28 and TRBJ2-7; 8 bases align to TRBD2. This CDR3 contains 16 residues. J lost 3 bases, V lost 7 bases, and 14 bases had no gene match. Per the germline V gene, CDR1 is MDHEN and CDR2 is SYDVKM. The CDR3 is CASTPLGGRTNYEQYF. The CDR3 DNA reads as TGTGCCAGCACCCCATTGGGCGGGAGGACCAACTACGAGCAGTACTTC.

The chain is built from TRBV19 and TRBJ2-5; D might be TRBD2 (6 bases). Germline CDR1 LNHDA, CDR2 SQIVND (reference sequence). This CDR3 has 13 residues. With 9 bases removed from V and 6 bases from J, the gap between germline ends came to 17 bases. CDR3 bases: TGTGCCAGAGGCGGGGTAAACGTAAAGACCCAGTACTTC. It encodes CARGGVNVKTQYF.

This chain uses TRBV5-5 with TRBJ1-2, with a tentative D call TRBD1 (6 bases). The germline V gene has CDR1 SGHKS and CDR2 YYEKEE (reference sequence). V lost 5 bases and J 0 bases, leaving 20 bases between the germline ends. The CDR3 covers 17 residues. CDR3 region: CASRPGVFPLANYGYTF. DNA of the CDR3: TGTGCCAGCAGGCCAGGGGTCTTCCCTCTAGCTAACTATGGCTACACCTTC.

The chain employs TRBV7-9 and TRBJ2-5; TRBD2 matches 7 bases. Germline lookup yields CDR1 SEHNR and CDR2 FQNEAQ (reference sequence). V shed 4 bases, J shed 3 bases, and the junction held 11 bases outside the gene matches. The CDR3 loop spans 16 amino acids. In nucleotides, the CDR3 is TGTGCCAGCAGCTACTTGAACGCTGGGGGGGAAGAGACCCAGTACTTC. It translates to CASSYLNAGGEETQYF.

Only one count was recorded for this clone. The V call is TRBV11-2, the J call TRBJ2-5, with D tentatively TRBD1 (5 bases). This CDR3 has 14 residues. V was trimmed by 4 bases and J by 5 bases, leaving 14 bases between them. Germline CDR1 reads SGHAT; CDR2 reads FQNNGV. The DNA for the CDR3 is TGTGCCAGCAGCTCCCCCCTGGGGCTGGAGACCCAGTACTTC. This sequence encodes CASSSPLGLETQYF.

This clone was seen a handful of times. The chain recombines TRBV29-1 with TRBJ2-1, with a weak D call TRBD1 (6 bases). Germline V gene lookup returns CDR1 SQVTM and CDR2 ANQGSEA. This CDR3 spans 14 amino acids. V lost 4 bases and J 4 bases, leaving 14 bases between the germline ends. This CDR3 reads CSVVGRGSYNEQFF. The CDR3 coding sequence is TGCAGCGTTGTGGGCAGGGGAAGTTACAATGAGCAGTTCTTC.

The sample holds one count of this clone. The chain is built from TRBV11-3 and TRBJ2-2, with D hard to call. CDR3 length: 18 residues. V lost 0 bases to trimming and J lost 4 bases, with 18 bases between them. Germline CDR1 SGHNT, CDR2 YENEEA. The CDR3 bases are TGTGCCAGCAGCTTAGATCTCCGGTTTAGCCACCCCACCGGGGAGCTGTTTTTT. It translates to CASSLDLRFSHPTGELFF.

The gene calls are TRBV27 and TRBJ1-4, with D possibly TRBD1 on 5 matching bases. There are 14 residues in the CDR3. V was trimmed by 5 bases and J by 8 bases, leaving 15 bases between them. Germline V gene sequence: CDR1 MNHEY, CDR2 SMNVEV (reference sequence). Written as DNA, the CDR3 is TGTGCCAGCAGTATCACAGGTCGAGACGAAAAACTGTTTTTT. This gives the protein CASSITGRDEKLFF.

CDR3 loop: CASSDRSGENTGELFF. The CDR3, as DNA: TGTGCCAGCAGTGATCGTAGCGGTGAGAACACCGGGGAGCTGTTTTTT. J is TRBJ2-2 and V is TRBV2, with D possibly being TRBD2 (6 bases). Germline V CDR1 and CDR2: SNHLY, FYNNEI. The V end was cut by 3 bases, the J end by 1 base, with 12 bases between. The CDR3 spans 16 residues.

This clone was detected only a few times. J is TRBJ1-2 and V is TRBV5-4; D possibly corresponds to TRBD1 (5 bases). Trimming removed 7 bases from V and 6 bases from J, with 16 bases in between. The CDR3 is made up of 13 amino acids. Germline values: CDR1 SGHNT, CDR2 YYREEE (reference sequence). CDR3 in amino acids: CASGEGTFHGYTF. In DNA form, the CDR3 reads TGTGCCAGCGGGGAGGGGACCTTCCATGGCTACACCTTC.

This sequence joins TRBV9 and TRBJ2-3, with a tentative D call TRBD1 (6 bases). Per the germline V gene, CDR1 is SGDLS and CDR2 is YYNGEE. This CDR3 has 15 amino acids. Trimming cost V 4 bases and J 2 bases, with 14 bases left between them. The chain's CDR3 is CASSPRWGLTDTQYF. CDR3 coding DNA: TGTGCCAGCAGCCCGAGATGGGGGCTCACAGATACGCAGTATTTT.

V is TRBV30 and J is TRBJ1-6, with D perhaps matching TRBD1 (5 bases). Trimming shortened V by 1 base and J by 10 bases, and 5 bases separated the two germline ends. CDR3 length: 11 residues. Germline V gene data show CDR1 as GTSNPN and CDR2 as SVGIG (reference sequence). The CDR3 DNA follows: TGTGCCTGGAGTGAGGGGTCACCCCTCCACTTT. This encodes CAWSEGSPLHF.

The chain is built from TRBV10-1 and TRBJ2-1; 10 positions match TRBD2. In germline, CDR1 is WNHNN, CDR2 SYGVQD (reference sequence). Germline trimming cut 10 bases from V and 9 bases from J; bases unmatched to any gene: 9. This CDR3 region has 13 residues. The CDR3 region is CANLLAGDTEQFF. In DNA form, the CDR3 reads TGCGCCAACCTTCTAGCGGGAGATACTGAGCAGTTCTTC.

The gene calls are TRBV27 and TRBJ2-1; TRBD2 matches 7 bases. CDR1 MNHEY and CDR2 SMNVEV come from the germline V gene (reference sequence). The CDR3 consists of 13 residues. With 2 bases clipped from V and 9 bases from J, the junction kept 4 bases outside the gene matches. The CDR3 DNA reads TGTGCCAGCAGTTTACTAGCGGCTAGTGAGCAGTTCTTC. Translated, it gives CASSLLAASEQFF.

In this sample, this clone turned up a few times. The rearrangement links TRBV4-1 to TRBJ2-1, with D possibly matching TRBD2 (5 bases). V was clipped by 3 bases and J by 1 base, with 7 bases between them. The CDR3 runs to 14 residues. The germline V gene encodes CDR1 MGHRA and CDR2 YSYEKL. This chain's CDR3 is CASSQSGSYNEQFF. The CDR3 region has the DNA TGCGCCAGCAGCCAGAGCGGTTCCTACAATGAGCAGTTCTTC.

The chain has TRBV5-4 and TRBJ2-4, with 7 bases aligning to TRBD2. The CDR3 extends over 15 amino acids. V lost 6 bases to trimming and J lost 6 bases; unmatched junction nucleotides: 12. CDR1 is SGHNT and CDR2 is YYREEE in the germline V gene (reference sequence). The CDR3 protein is CASTLKAGRLNIQYF. The CDR3 DNA sequence: TGTGCCAGCACCCTAAAAGCGGGACGACTAAACATTCAGTACTTC.

Only one count was recorded for this clone. The rearrangement joins TRBV30 to TRBJ1-2; 9 positions agree with TRBD1. After removal of 6 bases from V and 8 bases from J, the junction contained 13 bases not matched to a gene. Germline CDR1 reads GTSNPN; CDR2 reads SVGIG (reference sequence). The CDR3 has 14 residues. CDR3 sequence (DNA): TGTGCCTGCAACATCCGGGACAGGGTCTCGGGCTACACCTTC. Its protein product is CACNIRDRVSGYTF.

V is TRBV6-1 and J is TRBJ1-1, with no clear D. The length of the CDR3 is 14 residues. Germline CDR1 MNHNS, CDR2 SASEGT. V lost 3 bases and J lost 2, with 10 bases in between. In DNA form, the CDR3 reads TGTGCCAGCAGTGACGTAGCGACTAACACTGAAGCTTTCTTT. It specifies CASSDVATNTEAFF.

The chain couples TRBV6-6 to TRBJ2-7, with 11 nucleotides matching TRBD2. Germline V gene sequence: CDR1 MNHNY, CDR2 SVGAGI (reference sequence). This CDR3 is built from 15 residues. J gave up 6 bases and V 8 bases, and 12 bases lay outside the gene matches. The CDR3 reads CASGPPIAGGSEQYF. DNA for the CDR3: TGTGCCAGCGGTCCACCCATAGCGGGAGGGAGCGAGCAGTACTTC.

This clone was counted once. The V call is TRBV29-1, the J call TRBJ1-1, with D tentatively TRBD1 (5 bases). The CDR3 has 13 residues. V was trimmed by 6 bases and J by 0 bases, leaving 11 bases between them. CDR1 and CDR2 (germline): SQVTM, ANQGSEA. CDR3 sequence reads: CSVHTGLNTEAFF. DNA for the CDR3: TGCAGCGTCCATACAGGTCTGAACACTGAAGCTTTCTTT.

This rearrangement joins TRBV7-2 to TRBJ1-2; possible D gene TRBD1, 5 bases. Germline lookup yields CDR1 SGHTA and CDR2 FQGNSA. V was pared by 2 bases and J by 7 bases, with 26 bases between. The CDR3 loop spans 18 amino acids. CDR3 DNA: TGTGCCAGCAGCTTACGGCCCGGGACTCCGGAGGAGGTTGGTGGCTACACCTTC. It specifies CASSLRPGTPEEVGGYTF.

The V call is TRBV5-1, the J call TRBJ1-3, with a tentative D call TRBD1 (6 bases). The CDR3 sequence is 15 residues long. The V gene's germline CDR1 is SGHRS and CDR2 YFSETQ. V was clipped by 4 bases and J by 0 bases, with 11 bases between them. CDR3 nucleotide sequence: TGCGCCAGCAGCCCTGGACAGAGCTCTGGAAACACCATATATTTT. Protein: CASSPGQSSGNTIYF.

The genes are TRBV6-6 and TRBJ2-5, with a weak D call TRBD2 (5 bases). Trimming left V 0 bases short and J 7 bases short, with 12 bases between. CDR1 is MNHNY and CDR2 is SVGAGI in the germline V gene (reference sequence). The CDR3 sequence is 14 residues long. This chain's CDR3 is CASSYSSFEGTQYF. The CDR3, as DNA: TGTGCCAGCAGTTACTCAAGCTTCGAGGGGACCCAGTACTTC.

The chain has TRBV4-1 and TRBJ2-3, with 9 nucleotides matching TRBD2. Per the germline V gene, CDR1 is MGHRA and CDR2 is YSYEKL. This CDR3 region has 17 residues. V lost 1 base, J lost 3 bases, and 8 bases stayed unmatched. The CDR3 DNA reads TGCGCCAGCAGCCAAGGGCCCGGACTAGCGTGGACAGATACGCAGTATTTT. The encoded protein is CASSQGPGLAWTDTQYF.